The subject of this entry is one T cell receptor beta chain. Its antigen is as yet unknown. This record comes from a study of cytomegalovirus exposure and HLA in healthy donors. Germline V gene sequence: CDR1 SGDLS, CDR2 YYNGEE. The CDR3 spans 15 residues. Trimming removed 0 bases from V and 3 bases from J, with 10 bases in between. Study-level points and caveats: For most TCR beta V segments, an earlier analysis put the productive rate at about 87% or about 30% of the time. The investigators catalogued 150 to 200 TCR beta chains as cytomegalovirus-associated.

Primers included in the PCR were 60 Vbeta and 13 Jbeta primers. Clones were sequenced by immunoSEQ multiplex PCR, and TCRdb holds only the in-frame ones, with some missing. The sample carries approximately 100,000 clones, 74% recorded once. This receptor was identified in a man aged 50-59 years in good health and CMV-seropositive. Sequenced sample: PBMCs. The V call is TRBV9, the J call TRBJ2-1, with unresolved D. CDR3 in DNA: TGTGCCAGCAGCGTAGATGTGTCCAACTACAATGAGCAGTTCTTC. This translates into CASSVDVSNYNEQFF. Combining the CDR3 with reference TRBV9 and TRBJ2-1 gives the whole variable domain DSGVTQTPKHLITATGQRVTLRCSPRSGDLSVYWYQQSLDQGLQFLIQYYNGEERAKGNILERFSAQQFPDLHSELNLSSLELGDSALYFCASSVDVSNYNEQFFGPGTRLTVL.